Following are 5 T cell receptor beta chains from one sample sequenced in a study of T-cell memory formation after mild COVID-19. MiXCR was run by TCRdb on the 5' RACE reads, yielding one entry per CDR3 protein. The sample carries 560,000 or so distinct CDR3 sequences, about 18% recorded once. The sample consisted of PBMCs or a T cell subset sorted from them (not recorded which). Receptor source: an adult woman who had mild COVID-19 (a few samples of this study predate the infection). Cell type and time point are not known.

The chain has TRBV13 and TRBJ1-1; TRBD1 agrees at 9 bases. In germline, CDR1 is PRHDT, CDR2 FYEKMQ (reference sequence). The trim removed 5 bases at V and 5 bases at J, leaving 6 bases unmatched. The CDR3 contains 14 residues. The CDR3 is CASSVTGGGTEAFF. Here the CDR3 DNA reads TGTGCCAGCAGCGTTACAGGGGGCGGGACTGAAGCTTTCTTT. Full variable domain (remainder filled in from reference TRBV13 and TRBJ1-1): AAGVIQSPRHLIKEKRETATLKCYPIPRHDTVYWYQQGPGQDPQFLISFYEKMQSDKGSIPDRFSAQQFSDYHSELNMSSLELGDSALYFCASSVTGGGTEAFFGQGTRLTVV.

This clonotype occurred a few times. The chain joins TRBV12-3 or TRBV12-4 to TRBJ2-2, with D uncertain. This CDR3 is built from 14 residues. V shed 5 bases and J shed 4 bases, with 11 bases lying between them. The CDR3 DNA is TGTGCCAGCAGTCCACCCCAGGTCACCGGGGAGCTGTTTTTT. Protein: CASSPPQVTGELFF.

In this sample, this clonotype turned up a few times. V gene TRBV12-3 or TRBV12-4 combines with J gene TRBJ2-1, with D perhaps matching TRBD2 (6 bases). The CDR3 totals 17 residues. V dropped 7 bases and J dropped 7 bases, with 26 bases sitting between them. CDR3: CASTEGLFHPPANEQFF. The CDR3 region has the DNA TGTGCCAGCACCGAGGGACTCTTCCATCCCCCTGCGAATGAGCAGTTCTTC.

This clonotype was observed a few times. The chain couples TRBV13 to TRBJ2-3; D perhaps matches TRBD2 (6 bases). Germline V lookup: CDR1 PRHDT, CDR2 FYEKMQ (reference sequence). The CDR3 spans 14 residues. Deletions cut 5 bases from V and 4 bases from J, with 13 bases between. Here the CDR3 DNA reads TGTGCCAGCAGCCCTCCCTCGGGAGCAGATACGCAGTATTTT. Protein product: CASSPPSGADTQYF.

This clonotype was detected only a few times. V is TRBV19 and J is TRBJ1-5; D perhaps matches TRBD1 (5 bases). Germline CDR1 and CDR2: LNHDA and SQIVND (reference sequence). This CDR3 contains 13 residues. V dropped 5 bases and J dropped 7 bases, with 12 bases sitting between them. The CDR3 nucleotides are TGTGCCAGTAGTCGGGGGTATGGGCAGCCCCAGCATTTT. It codes for CASSRGYGQPQHF.